This TCR beta chain is from a study of shared T cell receptors in the human thymus. This CDR3 is 15 amino acids long. Germline V gives CDR1 MDHEN, CDR2 SYDVKM. The V end was cut by 7 bases, the J end by 8 bases, with 20 bases between. The data were produced by immunoSEQ multiplex PCR, yet TCRdb's version contains in-frame clones alone and is incomplete. The table shows 640,000 or so clones, with over 75% occurring only once. This same sample was also part of a study on human thymus T cells. That publication notes: Corrective surgery for congenital heart defects was being performed on the healthy Finnish infants who served as donors. The study used thymus tissue resected during corrective heart surgery. Thymic and blood repertoires appeared to display a bias in their usage of V and J genes.

The specimen was thymocytes. The TCR was taken from a boy under two years old with a congenital heart defect. The genes are TRBV28 and TRBJ2-2; D might be TRBD2 (6 bases). CDR3 in DNA: TGTGCCAGCACAACGGGGACGGGGGTTCAGGGGGAGCTGTTTTTT. Translation gives CASTTGTGVQGELFF.